These 24 T cell receptor beta chains came from one sample sequenced in a study of regulatory and conventional T cells in RAG deficiency. Genomic DNA came from blood conventional CD4+ T cells gated CD25-low CD127-high. The table came from immunoSEQ multiplex PCR; TCRdb's copy has only in-frame clones and leaves some out. The table includes 7,000 to 9,500 clones, around 96% detected once. Sequenced sample: CD4+ effector T cells sorted from blood. These TCRs come from a human donor with RAG deficiency presenting as severe combined immunodeficiency.

This clone was seen only once. This chain joins TRBV15 and TRBJ1-1, with 7 bases matching TRBD1. This CDR3 spans 12 amino acids. Trimming cost V 7 bases and J 5 bases; bases outside gene matches: 4. CDR1 is LNHNV and CDR2 is YYDKDF in the germline V gene (reference sequence). CDR3 DNA: TGTGCCACCAAGGGGGCTTTTACTGAAGCTTTCTTT. This sequence encodes CATKGAFTEAFF.

This clone appeared a single time. The V gene is TRBV19, the J gene TRBJ2-5; 7 bases map to TRBD2. In germline, CDR1 is LNHDA, CDR2 SQIVND (reference sequence). Trimming at V came to 5 bases and at J to 1 base, leaving 1 base not matched to a gene. The length of the CDR3 is 13 residues. CDR3 DNA: TGTGCCAGTAGTGCTAGCGGCCAAGAGACCCAGTACTTC. It encodes CASSASGQETQYF.

A single count supports this clone. The rearrangement joins TRBV5-1 to TRBJ2-3; 9 bases are a match to TRBD1. In germline, CDR1 is SGHRS, CDR2 YFSETQ. The CDR3 spans 13 residues. The junction had 2 bases not matched to a gene; V was cut back by 5 bases and J by 4 bases. CDR3 protein: CASSGTGSDTQYF. CDR3 DNA sequence: TGCGCCAGCAGTGGGACAGGGTCAGATACGCAGTATTTT.

The V call is TRBV7-2, the J call TRBJ2-5; 7 nucleotides line up with TRBD1. Germline V gene sequence: CDR1 SGHTA, CDR2 FQGNSA. Trimming at V came to 5 bases and at J to 5 bases, leaving 8 bases not matched to a gene. The CDR3 extends over 14 amino acids. The CDR3 loop reads CASSLQGPGETQYF. For the CDR3, the DNA is TGTGCCAGCAGCCTACAGGGGCCGGGGGAGACCCAGTACTTC.

This clone was observed a single time. V is TRBV7-2 and J is TRBJ2-7; unclear D gene. Germline V gene sequence: CDR1 SGHTA, CDR2 FQGNSA. Trimming pared 1 base from V and 0 bases from J, leaving 4 bases between. The CDR3 is 13 amino acids. CDR3: CASSLGHSYEQYF. For the CDR3, the DNA is TGTGCCAGCAGCTTAGGACACTCCTACGAGCAGTACTTC. Drawing the rest from reference TRBV7-2 and TRBJ2-7, the complete variable domain is GAGVSQSPSNKVTEKGKDVELRCDPISGHTALYWYRQSLGQGLEFLIYFQGNSAPDKSGLPSDRFSAERTGGSVSTLTIQRTQQEDSAVYLCASSLGHSYEQYFGPGTRLTVT.

This chain links TRBV6-4 with TRBJ2-5; D might be TRBD1 or TRBD2, each matching 7 bases. Trimming shortened V by 4 bases and J by 5 bases, and 11 bases separated the two germline ends. Germline loops: CDR1 MRHNA, CDR2 SNTAGT. There are 13 residues in the CDR3. The CDR3 sequence: CASSAQGGETQYF. CDR3 nucleotides: TGTGCCAGCAGTGCCCAGGGGGGGGAGACCCAGTACTTC.

This chain joins TRBV4-2 and TRBJ2-2, with 7 bases aligning to TRBD1. Germline trimming cut 0 bases from V and 3 bases from J; bases unmatched to any gene: 4. This CDR3 is built from 16 residues. Germline lookup yields CDR1 LGHNA and CDR2 YNFKEQ. The CDR3 region is CASSQEPGGYTGELFF. CDR3 in DNA: TGTGCCAGCAGCCAAGAGCCAGGGGGATACACCGGGGAGCTGTTTTTT.

This chain links TRBV19 with TRBJ1-5, with D uncertain. Trimming stripped 6 bases from V and 9 bases from J, with 15 bases between. The CDR3 spans 13 residues. CDR1 LNHDA and CDR2 SQIVND come from the germline V gene (reference sequence). The CDR3 region has the DNA TGTGCCAGTAGCCCAACCTCCAGGTGGCCCCAGCATTTT. Residues: CASSPTSRWPQHF. The complete variable domain, with remaining parts taken from reference TRBV19 and TRBJ1-5, reads DGGITQSPKYLFRKEGQNVTLSCEQNLNHDAMYWYRQDPGQGLRLIYYSQIVNDFQKGDIAEGYSVSREKKESFPLTVTSAQKNPTAFYLCASSPTSRWPQHFGDGTRLSIL.

CDR3 DNA: TGTGCCAGCAGCATCAGCCGGTACGAGCAGTACTTC. Its translation: CASSISRYEQYF. The rearrangement links TRBV7-2 to TRBJ2-7, with unresolved D. From germline, CDR1 is SGHTA and CDR2 FQGNSA. Between the trimmed V and J ends, which lost 5 bases and 4 bases, there was a span of 9 bases. The CDR3 consists of 12 residues. Together with reference TRBV7-2 and TRBJ2-7, the CDR3 gives the full variable domain: GAGVSQSPSNKVTEKGKDVELRCDPISGHTALYWYRQSLGQGLEFLIYFQGNSAPDKSGLPSDRFSAERTGGSVSTLTIQRTQQEDSAVYLCASSISRYEQYFGPGTRLTVT.

This rearrangement joins TRBV4-3 to TRBJ2-3, with D tentatively TRBD1 (5 bases). Germline loops: CDR1 LGHNA, CDR2 YSLEER. V shed 0 bases and J shed 3 bases, with 7 bases lying between them. This CDR3 has 14 amino acids. This CDR3 reads CASSQDHRTDTQYF. DNA for the CDR3: TGCGCCAGCAGCCAAGATCACAGGACAGATACGCAGTATTTT.

This sequence joins TRBV20-1 and TRBJ1-2; D unclear. This CDR3 is built from 11 residues. CDR1 is DFQATT, CDR2 SNEGSKA, per germline (reference sequence). Trimming took 3 bases from V and 5 from J, leaving 7 bases between them. Here the CDR3 reads CSASWIYGYTF. The CDR3 DNA sequence: TGCAGTGCTAGCTGGATATATGGCTACACCTTC.

The genes are TRBV11-2 and TRBJ2-5; 10 bases are shared with TRBD1. This CDR3 is built from 15 residues. J lost 11 bases, V lost 2 bases, and 11 bases had no gene match. In germline, CDR1 is SGHAT, CDR2 FQNNGV. The CDR3 DNA reads as TGTGCCAGCAGCTTACCGACAGGGGGCATTAGAGGGCAGTACTTC. It specifies CASSLPTGGIRGQYF. The full variable domain, rest sourced from reference TRBV11-2 and TRBJ2-5, is EAGVAQSPRYKIIEKRQSVAFWCNPISGHATLYWYQQILGQGPKLLIQFQNNGVVDDSQLPKDRFSAERLKGVDSTLKIQPAKLEDSAVYLCASSLPTGGIRGQYFGPGTRLLVL.

This chain connects TRBV4-1 to TRBJ2-2; D unresolved. Trimming removed 1 base at V and 7 bases at J, with 13 bases between. CDR1 is MGHRA, CDR2 YSYEKL, per germline. The CDR3 length is 15 residues. CDR3 coding DNA: TGCGCCAGCAGCCAAGTCTCAAGGGTGGGCGGGGAGCTGTTTTTT. It specifies CASSQVSRVGGELFF.

The V and J genes are TRBV4-1 and TRBJ1-1; D gene uncertain. Germline CDR1 reads MGHRA; CDR2 reads YSYEKL. The CDR3 sequence is 15 residues long. V lost 1 base and J lost 5, with 14 bases in between. CDR3 protein: CASSQGRGRITEAFF. The CDR3, as DNA: TGCGCCAGCAGCCAAGGGCGAGGGAGGATTACTGAAGCTTTCTTT.

V usage is TRBV27 and J usage is TRBJ2-7; 9 nucleotides match TRBD2. Germline loops: CDR1 MNHEY, CDR2 SMNVEV (reference sequence). The CDR3 contains 14 residues. V lost 5 bases and J lost 2; bases outside the gene matches: 4. CDR3 sequence: CASSRTSATYEQYF. Here the CDR3 DNA reads TGTGCCAGCAGTCGGACTAGCGCAACCTACGAGCAGTACTTC.

The CDR3 sequence: CASRYGTANTGELFF. In nucleotides, the CDR3 is TGTGCCAGCAGGTACGGGACAGCGAACACCGGGGAGCTGTTTTTT. The chain combines TRBV2 with TRBJ2-2; the match to TRBD1 covers 7 bases. The junction had 4 bases not matched to a gene; V was cut back by 6 bases and J by 0 bases. The CDR3 consists of 15 residues. Germline CDR1 reads SNHLY; CDR2 reads FYNNEI.

V is TRBV9 and J is TRBJ1-1, with D possibly matching TRBD1 (5 bases). V lost 0 bases and J 4 bases, leaving 13 bases between the germline ends. Germline V gene data show CDR1 as SGDLS and CDR2 as YYNGEE. The CDR3 runs 15 residues. CDR3 in DNA: TGTGCCAGCAGCGTAGCCCCAGGGTGGGCCACTGAAGCTTTCTTT. Protein: CASSVAPGWATEAFF.

This chain connects TRBV4-3 to TRBJ2-4; D could derive from TRBD1 or TRBD2 (5 bases each). From germline, CDR1 is LGHNA and CDR2 YSLEER. Trimming left V 1 base short and J 8 bases short, with 9 bases between. CDR3 length: 13 amino acids. The CDR3 DNA reads TGCGCCAGCAGCCAAGTGGGGGTTCACATTCAGTACTTC. It encodes CASSQVGVHIQYF.

The rearrangement links TRBV5-4 to TRBJ2-5, with TRBD2 matching 7 bases. The trim removed 4 bases at V and 1 base at J, leaving 7 bases unmatched. This CDR3 region has 15 residues. The germline CDR1 and CDR2 sequences are SGHNT and YYREEE (reference sequence). The CDR3 coding sequence is TGTGCCAGCAGCCCCCGGCTAGCGGTCCAAGAGACCCAGTACTTC. It specifies CASSPRLAVQETQYF.

V usage is TRBV9 and J usage is TRBJ2-3; TRBD2 matches at 7 bases. The trim removed 3 bases at V and 4 bases at J, leaving 5 bases unmatched. This CDR3 has 14 residues. Germline assignment: CDR1 SGDLS and CDR2 YYNGEE. Here the CDR3 DNA reads TGTGCCAGCAGCGCAAGGACTAGTGCAGATACGCAGTATTTT. Residues: CASSARTSADTQYF.

This clone was counted a single time. V gene TRBV29-1 combines with J gene TRBJ2-3, with D hard to call. Per the germline V gene, CDR1 is SQVTM and CDR2 is ANQGSEA. There are 12 residues in the CDR3. V dropped 0 bases and J dropped 4 bases, with 5 bases sitting between them. CDR3 coding DNA: TGCAGCGTTGAAGATCGGCCAGATACGCAGTATTTT. Its translation: CSVEDRPDTQYF.

This clone appeared a single time. This chain connects TRBV19 to TRBJ2-7, with a tentative D call TRBD1 (5 bases). Trimming pared 5 bases from V and 2 bases from J, leaving 7 bases between. CDR1 is LNHDA and CDR2 is SQIVND in the germline V gene (reference sequence). This CDR3 is built from 12 residues. The CDR3 DNA reads TGTGCCAGTAGTCAGGGCGCCTACGAGCAGTACTTC. This gives the protein CASSQGAYEQYF.

This clone was seen a single time. The CDR3 here is CARAGSSYNEQFF. The CDR3 bases are TGTGCCCGGGCGGGGAGTTCCTACAATGAGCAGTTCTTC. The chain joins TRBV7-3 to TRBJ2-1, with D tentatively TRBD2 (6 bases). The CDR3 covers 13 residues. Germline CDR1 is SGHTA and CDR2 is FQGTGA. Trimming removed 11 bases from V and 1 base from J, with 12 bases in between.

The chain combines TRBV5-4 with TRBJ2-1; a weak D match, TRBD1 (5 bases). Germline-derived CDR1 and CDR2 are SGHNT and YYREEE (reference sequence). The CDR3 is made up of 13 amino acids. V lost 3 bases, J lost 8 bases, and 12 bases lay in between. DNA for the CDR3: TGTGCCAGCAGCTCACAGGATTGGCATGAGCAGTTCTTC. Encoded protein: CASSSQDWHEQFF.